This TCR beta chain was documented in a study of a mutant IDH1 vaccine in newly diagnosed glioma (dated by TCRdb to 2020 to 2022). General notes on the study: Eight vaccinations were administered to patients in weeks 1, 3, 5, 7, 11, 15, 19 and 23, corresponding to visits V03 through V10. In the chemotherapy-containing groups, vaccination started alongside temozolomide cycles, whereas in patients who had radiotherapy alone it started 4-6 weeks after radiotherapy. Prior to enrollment, patients had been given standard therapy consisting of radiotherapy alone, temozolomide alone, or radiochemotherapy with temozolomide, with the combination given to most patients. The roughly 30 treated patients were approximately 62% male and around 40% female, with a mean age of approximately 40 years. Longitudinal TCRB deep sequencing was done for roughly 23 treated patients, wherever samples were available for exploratory analyses. Six visits were used for peripheral blood collection: V03 (baseline), V05, V07, V10, V12 and V13. The study at large found these results: Pseudoprogression appeared unrelated to alterations in the top peripheral T cell clonotypes detected by TCRB sequencing. Across multiple MHC alleles, vaccine-induced immune responses were seen in more than 90% of patients. Availability determined which PBMC samples were chosen for TCRB deep sequencing. According to the authors, sample limitations meant that analyses of patient blood samples could not be reproduced.

Library creation used the immunoSEQ multiplex PCR assay. Following the manufacturer's protocol, the hsTCRB Kit was used to amplify rearranged TCR beta chain sequences. An Illumina MiSeq was used to sequence the TCRB libraries. Concerning the study's data processing: The proprietary platform of the kit vendor was used for demultiplexing, trimming and gene mapping. TCRdb mirrors the immuneACCESS table, restricted to in-frame sequences. Some clones are absent from its copies; in checked studies, under half trace to an unresolved V gene, and the reason for the others is unknown. For V, J and clone size, that table is used; D and trimming come from the DNA. In this sample the table shows roughly 36,000 clones, over 75% of which occur a single time. The ten largest account for less than 3% of the sample. The time point label here, explained by the study, means: week 23, last vaccination. Each vaccine dose was 300 ug of a 20-mer mutant IDH1 peptide in Montanide, given subcutaneously with topical imiquimod. All donors had newly diagnosed IDH1-mutant astrocytomas of WHO grade 3 or 4 that showed loss of nuclear ATRX. The samples were drawn from NOA16, a multicentre, single-arm, open-label phase I trial in Germany that tested a mutant IDH1 peptide vaccine in humans for the first time. The DNeasy Blood and Tissue Kit was used to extract genomic DNA from EDTA blood for TCRB sequencing.

A remark on this clone: Its antigen remains unidentified. No clone much larger than this one lies a single base away; base qualities are absent.

V is cut by 0 bases and J by 7 bases, and the space between the germline ends is 20 bases. CDR3 length: 17 amino acids, cysteine to phenylalanine. Only CDR3 DNA remains: 51 bases, in frame from the first base. CDR1 and CDR2 (SGHRS, YFSETQ) derive from the germline V gene. The sample in question was PBMCs, obtained from a glioma patient whose treatment included an IDH1 peptide vaccine. The sequence derives from a man in his forties with glioma. The V and J segments used are TRBV5-1 and TRBJ2-1; perhaps TRBD2 is the D gene, with 5 bases matching. The DNA sequence is TGCGCCAGCAGCTTGGTAATCCGGGATACCCTGCTAAATGAGCAGTTCTTC. This is translated as CASSLVIRDTLLNEQFF.